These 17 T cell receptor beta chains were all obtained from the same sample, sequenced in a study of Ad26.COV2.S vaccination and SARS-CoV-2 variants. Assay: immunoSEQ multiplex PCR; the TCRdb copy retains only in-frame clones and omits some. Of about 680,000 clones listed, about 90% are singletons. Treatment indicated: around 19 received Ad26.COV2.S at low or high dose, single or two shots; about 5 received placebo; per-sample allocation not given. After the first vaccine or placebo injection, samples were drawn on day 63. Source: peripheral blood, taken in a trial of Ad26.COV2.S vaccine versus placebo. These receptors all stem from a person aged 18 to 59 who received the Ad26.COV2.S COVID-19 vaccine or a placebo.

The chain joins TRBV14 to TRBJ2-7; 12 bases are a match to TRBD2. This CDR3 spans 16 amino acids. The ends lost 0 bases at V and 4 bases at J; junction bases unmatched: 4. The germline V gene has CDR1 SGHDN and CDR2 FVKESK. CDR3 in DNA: TGTGCCAGCAGCCAAGACCTAGCGGGGGGGAGGTACGAGCAGTACTTC. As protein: CASSQDLAGGRYEQYF.

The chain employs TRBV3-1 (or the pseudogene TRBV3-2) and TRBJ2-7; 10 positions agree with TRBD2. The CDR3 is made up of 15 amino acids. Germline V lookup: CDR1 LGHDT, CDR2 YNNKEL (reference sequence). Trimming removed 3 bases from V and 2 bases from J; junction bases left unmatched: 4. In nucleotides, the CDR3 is TGTGCCAGCAGCCACCGGACTAGCGGTACCTACGAGCAGTACTTC. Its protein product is CASSHRTSGTYEQYF.

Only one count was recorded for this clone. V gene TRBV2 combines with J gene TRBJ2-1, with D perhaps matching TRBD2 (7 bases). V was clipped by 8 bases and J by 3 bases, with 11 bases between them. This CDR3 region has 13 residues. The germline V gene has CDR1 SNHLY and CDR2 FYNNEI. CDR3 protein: CASLADSYNEQFF. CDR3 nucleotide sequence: TGTGCCAGCCTAGCGGACAGCTACAATGAGCAGTTCTTC.

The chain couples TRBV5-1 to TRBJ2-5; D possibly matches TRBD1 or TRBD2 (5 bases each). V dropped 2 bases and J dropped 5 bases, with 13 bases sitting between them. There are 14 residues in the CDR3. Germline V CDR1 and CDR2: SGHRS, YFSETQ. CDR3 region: CASSFGGVGETQYF. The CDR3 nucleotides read TGCGCCAGCAGCTTTGGGGGAGTGGGGGAGACCCAGTACTTC. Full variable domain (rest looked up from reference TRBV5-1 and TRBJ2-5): KAGVTQTPRYLIKTRGQQVTLSCSPISGHRSVSWYQQTPGQGLQFLFEYFSETQRNKGNFPGRFSGRQFSNSRSEMNVSTLELGDSALYLCASSFGGVGETQYFGPGTRLLVL.

DNA of the CDR3: TGTGCCAGCAGTGCTCAGCAATTCCCCCTCCACTTT. Translation: CASSAQQFPLHF. The chain combines TRBV2 with TRBJ1-6; D remains ambiguous. The V end lost 4 bases, the J end lost 13 bases, and 11 bases lay between the germline ends. CDR3 length equals 12 residues. Germline CDR1 and CDR2: SNHLY and FYNNEI.

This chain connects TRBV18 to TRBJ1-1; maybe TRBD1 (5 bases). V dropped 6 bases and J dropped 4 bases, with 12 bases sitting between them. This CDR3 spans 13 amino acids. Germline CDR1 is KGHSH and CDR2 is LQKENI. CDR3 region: CASSGQGGTEAFF. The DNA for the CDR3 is TGTGCCAGCTCCGGGCAGGGCGGCACTGAAGCTTTCTTT.

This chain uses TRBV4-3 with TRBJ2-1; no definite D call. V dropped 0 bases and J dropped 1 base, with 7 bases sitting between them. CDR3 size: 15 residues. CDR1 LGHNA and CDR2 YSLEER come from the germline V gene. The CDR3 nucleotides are TGCGCCAGCAGCCAAGACCGGTGGTCCTACAATGAGCAGTTCTTC. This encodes CASSQDRWSYNEQFF.

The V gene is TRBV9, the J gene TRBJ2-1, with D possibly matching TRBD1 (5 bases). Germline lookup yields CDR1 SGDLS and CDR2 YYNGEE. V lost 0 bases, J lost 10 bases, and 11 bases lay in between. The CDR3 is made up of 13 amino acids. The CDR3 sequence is CASSVEPQGEQFF. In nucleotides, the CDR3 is TGTGCCAGCAGCGTAGAACCTCAGGGCGAGCAGTTCTTC.

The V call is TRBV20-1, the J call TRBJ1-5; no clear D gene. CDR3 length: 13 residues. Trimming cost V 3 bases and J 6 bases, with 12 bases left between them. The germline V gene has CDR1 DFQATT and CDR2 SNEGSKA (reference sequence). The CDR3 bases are TGCAGTGCTAGTGGCAGGAGTAGTCAGCCCCAGCATTTT. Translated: CSASGRSSQPQHF.

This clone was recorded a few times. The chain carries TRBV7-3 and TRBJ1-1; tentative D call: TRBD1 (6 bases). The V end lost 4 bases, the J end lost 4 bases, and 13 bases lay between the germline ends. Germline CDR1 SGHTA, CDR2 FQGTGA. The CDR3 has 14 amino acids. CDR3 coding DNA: TGTGCCAGCAGCTCCCAGGGGTTAAGCACTGAAGCTTTCTTT. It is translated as CASSSQGLSTEAFF.

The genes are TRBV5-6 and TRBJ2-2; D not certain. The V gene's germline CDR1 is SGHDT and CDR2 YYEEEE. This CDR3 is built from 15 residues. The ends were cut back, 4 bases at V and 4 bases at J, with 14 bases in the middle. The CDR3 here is CASSRLARGTGELFF. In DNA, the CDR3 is TGTGCCAGCAGCCGTTTAGCTAGAGGCACCGGGGAGCTGTTTTTT.

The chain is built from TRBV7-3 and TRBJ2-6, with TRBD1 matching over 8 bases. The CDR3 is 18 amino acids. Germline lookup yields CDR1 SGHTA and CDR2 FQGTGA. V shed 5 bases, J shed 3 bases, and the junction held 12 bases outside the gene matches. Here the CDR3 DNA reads TGTGCCAGCAGCCCCGGACAGGGTTGGGTACGTGGGGCCAACGTCCTGACTTTC. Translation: CASSPGQGWVRGANVLTF.

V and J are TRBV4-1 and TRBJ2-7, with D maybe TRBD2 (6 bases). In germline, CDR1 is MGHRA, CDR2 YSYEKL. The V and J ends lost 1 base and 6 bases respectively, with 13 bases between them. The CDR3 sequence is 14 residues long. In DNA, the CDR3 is TGCGCCAGCAGCCAAGGACTAGTATTAATCGAGCAGTACTTC. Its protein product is CASSQGLVLIEQYF.

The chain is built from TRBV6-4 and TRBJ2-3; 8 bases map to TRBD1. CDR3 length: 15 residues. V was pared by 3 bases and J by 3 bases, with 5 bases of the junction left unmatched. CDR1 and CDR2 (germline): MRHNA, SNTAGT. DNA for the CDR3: TGTGCCAGCAGTGAAGGACAGGGTATGACAGATACGCAGTATTTT. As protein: CASSEGQGMTDTQYF.

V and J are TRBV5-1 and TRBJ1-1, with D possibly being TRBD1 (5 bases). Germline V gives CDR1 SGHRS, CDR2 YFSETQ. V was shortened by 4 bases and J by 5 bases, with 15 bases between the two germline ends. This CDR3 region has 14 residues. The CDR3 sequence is CASSLGTGRTEAFF. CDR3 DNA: TGCGCCAGCAGCCTGGGGACTGGGAGGACTGAAGCTTTCTTT. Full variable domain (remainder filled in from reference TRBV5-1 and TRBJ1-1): KAGVTQTPRYLIKTRGQQVTLSCSPISGHRSVSWYQQTPGQGLQFLFEYFSETQRNKGNFPGRFSGRQFSNSRSEMNVSTLELGDSALYLCASSLGTGRTEAFFGQGTRLTVV.

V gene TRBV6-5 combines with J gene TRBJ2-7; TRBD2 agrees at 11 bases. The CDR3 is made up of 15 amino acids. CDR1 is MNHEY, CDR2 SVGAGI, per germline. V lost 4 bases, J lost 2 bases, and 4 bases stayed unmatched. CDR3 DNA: TGTGCCAGCAGTTCTCCGGGACTAGCGGCCTACGAGCAGTACTTC. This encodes CASSSPGLAAYEQYF.

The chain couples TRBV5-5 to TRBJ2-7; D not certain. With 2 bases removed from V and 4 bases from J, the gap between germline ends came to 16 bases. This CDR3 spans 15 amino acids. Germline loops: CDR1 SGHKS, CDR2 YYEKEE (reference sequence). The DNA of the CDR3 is TGTGCCAGCAGCTTTTTTATGGGTGGTACGTACGAGCAGTACTTC. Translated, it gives CASSFFMGGTYEQYF.